The 2 T cell receptor beta chains given below trace back to one sample, sequenced in a study of blood T cell repertoires in COVID-19. TCRdb's table, derived via immunoSEQ multiplex PCR, lists solely in-frame clones and lacks some. Seen here are around 250,000 clones, roughly 84% observed once, and the top ten hold approximately 4%. Material: peripheral blood. All receptors derive from a man aged 50 or older with active or convalescent COVID-19.

The CDR3: CAIKQTTRSPLHF. The CDR3 nucleotides are TGTGCCATCAAACAGACGACTAGATCACCCCTCCACTTT. This chain links TRBV21-1 with TRBJ1-6. TRBV21-1 is a pseudogene locus. CDR3 length: 13 residues.

This chain joins TRBV28 and TRBJ1-4; 9 nucleotides align to TRBD1. CDR1 and CDR2 (germline): MDHEN, SYDVKM. V trimming: 5 bases; J trimming: 8 bases; junction bases outside the gene matches: 6. The CDR3 spans 14 residues. CDR3 bases: TGTGCCAGCAGTCGGACAGGGGCGGGGGAAAAACTGTTTTTT. It encodes CASSRTGAGEKLFF.